A selection of T cell receptor beta chains follows, all from one sample in a study of blood T cell repertoires in COVID-19. Measured with immunoSEQ multiplex PCR; TCRdb has only the in-frame clones, and not every one. Seen here are over 250,000 clones, 86% observed once, and the top ten hold about 2.6%. The source material was PBMCs or T cells enriched from blood (not recorded which). The receptors come from a woman between 18 and 29 years old who had recovered from COVID-19. The CDR3 runs from the conserved cysteine through the conserved F or W. D genes are given only for firm matches. For some rows the clone size is stated as once, few or many, or as a class when expanded; others skip it.

NA,NA,TRBJ2-7,TRBV7-2,CASSSAKSEQYF,TGTGCCAGCAGCTCCGCTAAAAGCGAGCAGTACTTC
NA,NA,TRBJ1-2,TRBV9,CASSRTENIRGYTF,TGTGCCAGTTCTAGGACAGAGAATATCAGGGGCTACACCTTC
TRBD1,NA,TRBJ2-2,TRBV6-5,CASGRQGGAGELFF,TGTGCCAGCGGCAGACAGGGTGGGGCCGGGGAGCTGTTTTTT
TRBD2,NA,TRBJ2-2,TRBV7-3,CASSLTSGRGTGELFF,TGTGCCAGCAGCTTAACTAGCGGGCGTGGCACCGGGGAGCTGTTTTTT
NA,NA,TRBJ2-6,TRBV2,CASSFTGANVLTF,TGTGCCAGCAGTTTTACTGGGGCCAACGTCCTGACTTTC
TRBD1,NA,TRBJ2-6,TRBV5-1,CASSLYQGAPGANVLTF,TGCGCCAGCAGCTTGTACCAGGGGGCTCCTGGGGCCAACGTCCTGACTTTC
NA,NA,TRBJ1-2,TRBV4-3,CASSQDTGTRDGYTF,TGCGCCAGCAGCCAAGACACAGGGACGAGAGATGGCTACACCTTC
NA,NA,TRBJ1-1,TRBV9,CASSVDQKPTEAFF,TGTGCCAGCAGCGTAGATCAGAAACCCACTGAAGCTTTCTTT
TRBD2,NA,TRBJ2-1,TRBV4-3,CASSQGLAGLYEQFF,TGCGCCAGCAGCCAAGGACTAGCGGGGCTCTATGAGCAGTTCTTC
NA,NA,TRBJ2-3,TRBV4-3,CASSQAGSGYTQYF,TGCGCCAGCAGCCAAGCGGGAAGTGGATATACGCAGTATTTT
TRBD1,NA,TRBJ1-2,TRBV3-1/TRBV3-2,CASSPRRKGAVDGYTF,TGTGCCAGCAGCCCACGAAGGAAGGGGGCAGTGGATGGCTACACCTTC
TRBD1,few,TRBJ2-5,TRBV7-8,CASSLQYRGRVWGETQYF,TGTGCCAGCAGCTTACAGTACAGGGGCCGGGTTTGGGGAGAGACCCAGTACTTC
TRBD1,once,TRBJ1-6,TRBV5-5,CASSEKPTGPSSYNSPLHF,TGTGCCAGCAGCGAGAAGCCGACAGGGCCTAGCTCCTATAATTCACCCCTCCACTTT
NA,NA,TRBJ2-1,TRBV19,CASKDRGPSYNEQFF,TGTGCCAGTAAAGATCGCGGGCCTTCCTACAATGAGCAGTTCTTC
TRBD2,NA,TRBJ2-2,TRBV5-1,CASSSLSLAANTGELFF,TGCGCCAGCAGCTCGTTATCTCTAGCGGCGAACACCGGGGAGCTGTTTTTT
NA,NA,TRBJ2-1,TRBV9,CASSGAEQFF,TGTGCCTCCTCGGGAGCAGAGCAGTTCTTC
NA,NA,TRBJ2-7,TRBV11-3,CASSLDLASRFRTSLQYF,TGTGCCAGCAGCTTAGACCTAGCATCCCGATTTCGAACTTCCCTGCAGTACTTC
TRBD2,NA,TRBJ2-7,TRBV24-1,CATSETSGSIYEQYF,TGTGCCACCAGTGAGACTAGCGGGAGTATCTACGAGCAGTACTTC
NA,few,TRBJ2-3,TRBV29-1,CSARAGHTDTQYF,TGCAGCGCTCGGGCGGGGCACACAGATACGCAGTATTTT
TRBD1,NA,TRBJ2-1,TRBV6-4,CASSATGQEHNEQFF,TGTGCCAGCAGCGCCACGGGACAGGAACACAATGAGCAGTTCTTC
TRBD2,NA,TRBJ2-7,TRBV27,CASSTSGTSPGYEQYF,TGTGCCAGCAGTACGTCCGGGACTAGCCCTGGGTACGAGCAGTACTTC
NA,NA,TRBJ2-3,TRBV19,CASSIGYHRLSTDTQYF,TGTGCCAGTAGTATAGGTTATCACAGGCTAAGCACAGATACGCAGTATTTT
TRBD1,NA,TRBJ1-4,TRBV27,CASRRTRGGAFEKLFF,TGTGCCAGCAGACGAACCCGAGGGGGCGCCTTTGAAAAACTGTTTTTT
NA,NA,TRBJ1-1,TRBV6-5,CASSFSRQQNTEAFF,TGTGCCAGCAGTTTCTCCCGACAGCAGAACACTGAAGCTTTCTTT
TRBD2,NA,TRBJ2-5,TRBV28,CASNSGGETQYF,TGTGCCAGTAATTCGGGAGGGGAGACCCAGTACTTC
NA,NA,TRBJ1-1,TRBV3-1/TRBV3-2,CASSQENGHTEAFF,TGTGCCAGCAGCCAAGAAAATGGGCATACTGAAGCTTTCTTT
TRBD2,NA,TRBJ2-7,TRBV5-1,CASSTIPREASEQYF,TGCGCCAGCAGCACGATTCCGCGGGAGGCCAGCGAGCAGTACTTC
NA,NA,TRBJ1-1,TRBV6-4,CASILQGNTEAFF,TGTGCCAGCATCCTACAGGGGAACACTGAAGCTTTCTTT
TRBD2,NA,TRBJ2-3,TRBV9,CASSARTSSDTQYF,TGTGCCAGCAGCGCGCGGACTAGTTCAGATACGCAGTATTTT
TRBD1,few,TRBJ1-1,TRBV9,CASSVQGAGSEAFF,TGTGCCAGCAGCGTACAGGGGGCAGGGAGTGAAGCTTTCTTT
TRBD1,NA,TRBJ1-1,TRBV2,CASRRTGGPTEAFF,TGTGCCAGCCGAAGGACAGGGGGGCCCACTGAAGCTTTCTTT
NA,few,TRBJ1-5,TRBV20-1,CSASWDSRGNQPQHF,TGCAGTGCTAGTTGGGACTCGAGAGGCAATCAGCCCCAGCATTTT
NA,NA,TRBJ2-2,TRBV3-1/TRBV3-2,CASSQGGSTGELFF,TGTGCCAGCAGCCAAGGTGGTAGCACCGGGGAGCTGTTTTTT
TRBD1,once,TRBJ2-7,TRBV6-2/TRBV6-3,CASTPGQVGYEQYF,TGTGCCAGCACCCCCGGACAGGTAGGCTACGAGCAGTACTTC
NA,NA,TRBJ1-4,TRBV29-1,CSVRNRAGEKLFF,TGCAGCGTCCGCAACAGGGCGGGTGAAAAACTGTTTTTT
NA,NA,TRBJ1-4,TRBV27,CASSLNRAREKLFF,TGTGCCAGCAGTTTAAACAGGGCGAGGGAAAAACTGTTTTTT
TRBD2,NA,TRBJ2-1,TRBV11-1,CASRSGLAGVNEQFF,TGTGCCAGCAGATCGGGACTAGCGGGAGTTAATGAGCAGTTCTTC
NA,NA,TRBJ2-7,TRBV15,CATTPGRATYEQYF,TGTGCCACCACCCCCGGCAGGGCCACCTACGAGCAGTACTTC
NA,NA,TRBJ1-4,TRBV14,CASSPKDPRVGEKLFF,TGTGCCAGCAGCCCAAAAGACCCCAGGGTTGGTGAAAAACTGTTTTTT
TRBD2,NA,TRBJ2-7,TRBV7-2,CASSLTSGSYEQYF,TGTGCCAGCAGCTTAACTAGCGGGAGTTACGAGCAGTACTTC
NA,NA,TRBJ2-5,TRBV30,CAWSVPGVLETQYF,TGTGCCTGGAGTGTACCCGGGGTTCTAGAGACCCAGTACTTC
NA,few,TRBJ2-7,TRBV9,CASSEGAQPSYEQYF,TGTGCCAGCAGCGAGGGAGCACAGCCCTCCTACGAGCAGTACTTC
TRBD2,few,TRBJ2-6,TRBV4-3,CASSQDNLAGGISGANVLTF,TGCGCCAGCAGCCAAGATAACCTAGCGGGGGGGATCTCTGGGGCCAACGTCCTGACTTTC
NA,NA,TRBJ2-7,TRBV5-1,CASSLGANTYEQYF,TGCGCCAGCAGCTTAGGGGCTAATACCTACGAGCAGTACTTC
NA,NA,TRBJ2-2,TRBV27,CASRLANTGELFF,TGTGCCAGCAGACTAGCGAACACCGGGGAGCTGTTTTTT
TRBD2,NA,TRBJ2-1,TRBV19,CASSSSPGLAGGPGNEQFF,TGTGCCAGTAGTAGCTCACCCGGACTAGCGGGAGGGCCGGGGAATGAGCAGTTCTTC